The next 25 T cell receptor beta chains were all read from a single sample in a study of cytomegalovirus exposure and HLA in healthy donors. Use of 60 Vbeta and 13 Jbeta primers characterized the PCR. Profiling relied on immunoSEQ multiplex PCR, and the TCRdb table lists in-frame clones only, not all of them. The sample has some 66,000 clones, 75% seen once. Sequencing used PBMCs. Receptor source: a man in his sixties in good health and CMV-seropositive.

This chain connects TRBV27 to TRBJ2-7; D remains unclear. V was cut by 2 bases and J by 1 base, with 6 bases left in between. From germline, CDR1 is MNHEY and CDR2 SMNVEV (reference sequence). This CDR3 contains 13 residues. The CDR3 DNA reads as TGTGCCAGCAGTTTAACAGAATCCTACGAGCAGTACTTC. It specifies CASSLTESYEQYF.

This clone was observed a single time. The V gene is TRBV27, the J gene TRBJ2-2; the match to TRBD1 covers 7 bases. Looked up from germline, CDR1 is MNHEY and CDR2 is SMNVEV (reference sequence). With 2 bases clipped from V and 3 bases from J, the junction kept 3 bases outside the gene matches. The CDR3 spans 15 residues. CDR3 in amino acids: CASSLGTADTGELFF. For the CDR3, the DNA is TGTGCCAGCAGTTTAGGGACAGCGGACACCGGGGAGCTGTTTTTT.

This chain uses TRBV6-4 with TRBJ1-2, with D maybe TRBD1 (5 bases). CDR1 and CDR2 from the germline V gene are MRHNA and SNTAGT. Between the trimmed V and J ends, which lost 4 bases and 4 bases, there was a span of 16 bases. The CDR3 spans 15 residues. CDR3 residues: CASSVGEQAPYGYTF. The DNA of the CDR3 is TGTGCCAGCAGTGTCGGCGAACAGGCACCCTATGGCTACACCTTC.

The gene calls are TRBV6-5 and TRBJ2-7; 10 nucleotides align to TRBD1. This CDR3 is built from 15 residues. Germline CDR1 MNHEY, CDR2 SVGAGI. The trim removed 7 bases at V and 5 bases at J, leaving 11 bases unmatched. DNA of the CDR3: TGTGCCAGCAACTTCCGACAGGGGGCGCCCCACGAGCAGTACTTC. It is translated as CASNFRQGAPHEQYF.

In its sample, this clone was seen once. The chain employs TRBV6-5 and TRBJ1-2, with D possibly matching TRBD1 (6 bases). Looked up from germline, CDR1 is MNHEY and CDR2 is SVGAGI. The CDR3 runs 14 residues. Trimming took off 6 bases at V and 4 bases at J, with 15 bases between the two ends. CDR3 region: CASSRTVSGYGYTF. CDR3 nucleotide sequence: TGTGCCAGCAGCCGGACAGTGTCTGGCTATGGCTACACCTTC.

The CDR3 nucleotides are TGTGCCAGCAGCTGGGACAGGGCTGAAGCTTTCTTT. Translating gives CASSWDRAEAFF. The chain joins TRBV5-8 to TRBJ1-1; TRBD1 matches 9 bases. The CDR3 has 12 residues. With V trimmed by 3 bases and J by 6 bases, 0 bases remained unmatched. Germline CDR1 reads SGHTS; CDR2 reads YDEGEE.

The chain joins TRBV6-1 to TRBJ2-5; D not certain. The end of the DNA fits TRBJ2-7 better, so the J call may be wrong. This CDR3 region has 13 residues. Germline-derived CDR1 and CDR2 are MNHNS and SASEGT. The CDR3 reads CASSSTPLYEQYF. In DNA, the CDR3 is TGTGCCAGCAGTTCTACGCCTCTCTACGAGCAGTACTTC.

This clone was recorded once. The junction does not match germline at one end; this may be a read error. The CDR3 loop is CAISEAGGTGPHGYTF. The DNA of the CDR3 is TGTGCCATCAGTGAGGCAGGCGGGACAGGGCCCCATGGCTACACCTTC. J is TRBJ1-2 and V is TRBV6-1; 9 bases map to TRBD1. The CDR3 contains 16 residues. Germline assignment: CDR1 MNHNS and CDR2 SASEGT.

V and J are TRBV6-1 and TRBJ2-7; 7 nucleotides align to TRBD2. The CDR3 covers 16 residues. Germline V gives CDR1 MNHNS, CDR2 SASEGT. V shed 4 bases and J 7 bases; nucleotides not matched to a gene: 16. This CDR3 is CASSARGSGILREQYF. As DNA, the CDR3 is TGTGCCAGCAGTGCCCGGGGAAGCGGGATATTGAGGGAGCAGTACTTC.

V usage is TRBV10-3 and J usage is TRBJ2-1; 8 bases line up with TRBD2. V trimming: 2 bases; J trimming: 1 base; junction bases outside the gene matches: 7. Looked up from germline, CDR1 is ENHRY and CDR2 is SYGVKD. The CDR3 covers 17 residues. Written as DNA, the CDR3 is TGTGCCATCAGTGAGCCACACAGCGGGAGATCCTACAATGAGCAGTTCTTC. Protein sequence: CAISEPHSGRSYNEQFF.

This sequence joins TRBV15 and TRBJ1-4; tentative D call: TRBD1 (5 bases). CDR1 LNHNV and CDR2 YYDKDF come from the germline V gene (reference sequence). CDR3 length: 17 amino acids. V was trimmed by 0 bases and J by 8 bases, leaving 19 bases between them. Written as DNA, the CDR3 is TGTGCCACCAGCAGAGAAGATATCGCAGGGAGGGGAGAAAAACTGTTTTTT. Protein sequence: CATSREDIAGRGEKLFF.

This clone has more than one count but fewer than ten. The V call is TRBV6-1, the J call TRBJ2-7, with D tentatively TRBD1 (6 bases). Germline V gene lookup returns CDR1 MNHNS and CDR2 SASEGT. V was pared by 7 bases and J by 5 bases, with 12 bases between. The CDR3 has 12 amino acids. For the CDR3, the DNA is TGTGCCAGCATACTTGGACAGAACGAGCAGTACTTC. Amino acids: CASILGQNEQYF.

The CDR3 DNA follows: TGTGCCAGCAGTTACCGGGTTACCACCGGGGAGCTGTTTTTT. Translating gives CASSYRVTTGELFF. The rearrangement joins TRBV6-5 to TRBJ2-2; no clear D gene. The CDR3 runs 14 residues. Germline V gene sequence: CDR1 MNHEY, CDR2 SVGAGI. V shed 2 bases and J shed 4 bases, with 8 bases lying between them.

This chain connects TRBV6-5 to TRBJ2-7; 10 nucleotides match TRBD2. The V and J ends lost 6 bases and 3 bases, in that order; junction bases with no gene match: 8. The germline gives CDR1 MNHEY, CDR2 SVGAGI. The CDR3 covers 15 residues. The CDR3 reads CASRRGLAGDYEQYF. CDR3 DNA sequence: TGTGCCAGCAGACGGGGGCTAGCGGGAGACTACGAGCAGTACTTC.

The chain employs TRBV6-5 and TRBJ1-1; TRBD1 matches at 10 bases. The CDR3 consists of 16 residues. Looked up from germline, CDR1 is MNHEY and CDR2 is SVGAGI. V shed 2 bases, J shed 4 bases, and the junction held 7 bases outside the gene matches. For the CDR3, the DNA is TGTGCCAGCAGTTACACGCGGACAGGGGGGCCCACTGAAGCTTTCTTT. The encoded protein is CASSYTRTGGPTEAFF.

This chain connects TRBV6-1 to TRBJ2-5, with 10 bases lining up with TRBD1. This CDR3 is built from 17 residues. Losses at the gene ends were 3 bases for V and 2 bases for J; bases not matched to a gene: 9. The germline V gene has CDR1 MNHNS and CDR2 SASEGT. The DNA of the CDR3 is TGTGCCAGCAGTGAGGCCCACCGACAGGGGGCGCAAGAGACCCAGTACTTC. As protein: CASSEAHRQGAQETQYF.

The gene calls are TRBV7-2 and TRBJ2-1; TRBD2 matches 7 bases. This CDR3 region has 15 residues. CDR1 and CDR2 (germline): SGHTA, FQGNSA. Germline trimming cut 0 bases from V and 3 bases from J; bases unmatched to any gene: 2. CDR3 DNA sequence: TGTGCCAGCAGCTTAGCAGCGGGGATCTACAATGAGCAGTTCTTC. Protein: CASSLAAGIYNEQFF.

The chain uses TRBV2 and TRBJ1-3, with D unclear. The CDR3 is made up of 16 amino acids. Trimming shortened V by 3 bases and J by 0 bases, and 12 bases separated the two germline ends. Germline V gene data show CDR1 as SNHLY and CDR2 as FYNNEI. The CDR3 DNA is TGTGCCAGCAGTGATGTTCGACTTGACTCTGGAAACACCATATATTTT. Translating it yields CASSDVRLDSGNTIYF.

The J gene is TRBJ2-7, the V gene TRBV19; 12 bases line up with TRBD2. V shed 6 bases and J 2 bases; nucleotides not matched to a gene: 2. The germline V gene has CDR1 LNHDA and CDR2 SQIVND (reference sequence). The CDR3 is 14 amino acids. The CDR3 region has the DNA TGTGCCAGTAGACTAGCGGGAGGAACCTACGAGCAGTACTTC. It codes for CASRLAGGTYEQYF.

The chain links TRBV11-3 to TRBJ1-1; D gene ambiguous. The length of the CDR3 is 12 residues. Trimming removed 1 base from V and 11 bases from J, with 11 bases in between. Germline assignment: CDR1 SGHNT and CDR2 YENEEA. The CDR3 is CASSLVSGEAFF. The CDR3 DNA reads TGTGCCAGCAGCTTAGTTTCGGGTGAGGCTTTCTTT.

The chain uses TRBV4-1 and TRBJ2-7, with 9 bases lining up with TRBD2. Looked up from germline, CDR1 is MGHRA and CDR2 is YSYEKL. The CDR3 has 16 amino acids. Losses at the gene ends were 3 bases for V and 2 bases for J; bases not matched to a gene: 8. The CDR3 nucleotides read TGCGCCAGCAGCCACCTAGGACTAGCGAGGCCCTACGAGCAGTACTTC. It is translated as CASSHLGLARPYEQYF.

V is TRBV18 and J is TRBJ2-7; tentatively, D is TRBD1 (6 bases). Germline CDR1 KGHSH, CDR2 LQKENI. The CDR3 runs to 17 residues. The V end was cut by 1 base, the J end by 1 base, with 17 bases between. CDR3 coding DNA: TGTGCCAGCTCACCACACTTACAGGGTGTTGAATCCTACGAGCAGTACTTC. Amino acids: CASSPHLQGVESYEQYF.

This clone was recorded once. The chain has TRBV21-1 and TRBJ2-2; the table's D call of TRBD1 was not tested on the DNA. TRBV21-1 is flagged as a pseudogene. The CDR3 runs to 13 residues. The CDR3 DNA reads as TGTACTCCGACAGGGAATAACACCGGGGAGCTGTTTTTT. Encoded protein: CTPTGNNTGELFF.

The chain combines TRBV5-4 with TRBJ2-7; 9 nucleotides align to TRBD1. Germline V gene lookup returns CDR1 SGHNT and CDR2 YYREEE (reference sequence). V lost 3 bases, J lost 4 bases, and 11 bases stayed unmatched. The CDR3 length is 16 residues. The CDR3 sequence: CASSSTGTGKFYEQYF. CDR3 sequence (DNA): TGTGCCAGCAGCTCGACCGGGACAGGGAAGTTTTACGAGCAGTACTTC.

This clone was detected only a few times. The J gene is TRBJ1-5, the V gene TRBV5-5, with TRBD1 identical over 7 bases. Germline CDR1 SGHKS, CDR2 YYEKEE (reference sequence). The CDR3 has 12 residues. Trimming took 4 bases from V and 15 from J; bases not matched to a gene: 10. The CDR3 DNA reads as TGTGCCAGCAGCCGGGAACGCCAGGGGGGGCATTTT. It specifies CASSRERQGGHF.